This record covers a single TCR beta chain. What it recognizes is unknown. Sample treatment: oral pan-JAK inhibitor, 5-10 mg twice daily. The sample comes from a study of CD8+ T cells in alopecia areata. About the study: Treated patients were given oral tofacitinib, which was dosed at 5 to 10 mg twice daily. Points from the study as a whole: Affected lesional scalp, above all in alopecia totalis/universalis, was more clonal than normal scalp. Patients showed less clear TCR sequence sharing than mice, possibly partly because of HLA diversity.

The germline CDR1 and CDR2 sequences are MDHEN and SYDVKM. The trim removed 5 bases at V and 6 bases at J, leaving 7 bases unmatched. The CDR3 extends over 15 amino acids. Sequencing relied on a cDNA template that was reverse transcribed from extracted RNA. Sequencing was performed with immunoSEQ multiplex PCR; in TCRdb, only in-frame clones are kept and a portion is missing. This table has roughly 210,000 clones, less than 45% appearing once. This clonotype was sampled from a human donor with alopecia areata. Sequencing used CD4+ T cells sorted from blood, obtained around week 36, from a patient treated with tofacitinib. The gene calls are TRBV28 and TRBJ2-2; 9 bases are a match to TRBD1. CDR3 region: CASSPGQGASGELFF. Written as DNA, the CDR3 is TGTGCCAGCAGTCCGGGACAGGGCGCATCCGGGGAGCTGTTTTTT.